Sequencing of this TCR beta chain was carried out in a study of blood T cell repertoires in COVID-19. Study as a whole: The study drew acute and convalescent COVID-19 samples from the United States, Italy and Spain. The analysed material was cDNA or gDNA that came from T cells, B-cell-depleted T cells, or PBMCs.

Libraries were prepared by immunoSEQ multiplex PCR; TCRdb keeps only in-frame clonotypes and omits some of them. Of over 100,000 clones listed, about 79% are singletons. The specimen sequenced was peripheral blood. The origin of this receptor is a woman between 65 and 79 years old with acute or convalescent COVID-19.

The CDR3 sequence: CASWTGANYGYTF. In DNA form, the CDR3 reads TGTGCCAGTTGGACAGGAGCTAACTATGGCTACACCTTC. The genes are TRBV6-5 and TRBJ1-2; TRBD1 matches at 7 bases. With V trimmed by 9 bases and J by 0 bases, 4 bases remained unmatched. CDR3 size: 13 residues. Germline-derived CDR1 and CDR2 are MNHEY and SVGAGI.